This T cell receptor (beta chain) was retrieved from a study of blood T cell repertoires in COVID-19. Overall study: The cDNA or gDNA used as material had been derived from T cells, B-cell-depleted T cells, or PBMCs.

Per the authors' pipeline: Amplification of reference gene primers was used by the study to estimate nucleated cell counts. The protocol was immunoSEQ multiplex PCR, while the TCRdb copy is restricted to in-frame clones and leaves out a portion. The V and J calls and clone size are taken from that table; D and trimming were inferred from the DNA. This sample carries roughly 50,000 clones, 84% of them seen once, and the ten largest clones take about 2.6%. This CDR3 spans 15 amino acids. J lost 4 bases, V lost 1 base, and 3 bases had no gene match. Germline-derived CDR1 and CDR2 are LNHDA and SQIVND (reference sequence).

The sample consisted of peripheral blood. The sequence was collected from a man aged 50 or older with acute or convalescent COVID-19. The chain carries TRBV19 and TRBJ2-1; 8 bases align to TRBD2. The chain's CDR3 is CASSIVAGTYNEQFF. In DNA, the CDR3 is TGTGCCAGTAGTATAGTAGCGGGAACTTACAATGAGCAGTTCTTC.